Below are 29 T cell receptor beta chains sequenced from a single sample in a study of neurological immune-mediated disorders. TCRdb passed the 5' RACE reads through MiXCR, listing each CDR3 protein once. The table has 35,000 to 50,000 distinct CDR3 sequences, roughly 15% seen once. Sequenced: CD4+ T cells from blood. These receptors were collected from a woman aged 55-69 years with HTLV-1-associated myelopathy (HAM/TSP).

There are many counts of this clonotype. V usage is TRBV5-1 and J usage is TRBJ1-1, with 8 bases that match TRBD1. After removal of 5 bases from V and 5 bases from J, the junction contained 8 bases not matched to a gene. The germline V gene has CDR1 SGHRS and CDR2 YFSETQ. This CDR3 spans 14 amino acids. Written as DNA, the CDR3 is TGCGCCAGCAGGACAGGGGAATCGGTAACTGAAGCTTTCTTT. Translated, it gives CASRTGESVTEAFF.

This clonotype was counted many times. The chain carries TRBV10-1 and TRBJ2-1; possible D gene TRBD1, 5 bases. With 1 base removed from V and 10 bases from J, the gap between germline ends came to 17 bases. Germline lookup yields CDR1 WNHNN and CDR2 SYGVQD (reference sequence). The CDR3 loop spans 15 amino acids. CDR3: CASSEFRVGIREQFF. In DNA, the CDR3 is TGCGCCAGCAGTGAGTTCAGGGTCGGTATACGGGAGCAGTTCTTC.

This clonotype showed up many times. The chain carries TRBV5-1 and TRBJ1-2, with D unclear. Germline V gene data show CDR1 as SGHRS and CDR2 as YFSETQ. Trimming left V 0 bases short and J 0 bases short, with 9 bases between. CDR3 size: 15 residues. The CDR3 nucleotides are TGCGCCAGCAGCTTGGTTGGCGGAACTAACTATGGCTACACCTTC. Its protein is CASSLVGGTNYGYTF.

This clonotype was seen many times. This chain uses TRBV6-5 with TRBJ1-4; 8 nucleotides align to TRBD1. Trimming at V came to 5 bases and at J to 8 bases, leaving 7 bases not matched to a gene. Germline V lookup: CDR1 MNHEY, CDR2 SVGAGI. CDR3 size: 14 residues. In DNA form, the CDR3 reads TGTGCCAGCAGTGGGGGACAGGAGGGCGAAAAACTGTTTTTT. Its translation is CASSGGQEGEKLFF.

The sample holds many counts of this clonotype. The chain has TRBV20-1 and TRBJ2-7; TRBD2 aligns across 9 bases. CDR3 length: 18 amino acids. Germline V lookup: CDR1 DFQATT, CDR2 SNEGSKA (reference sequence). The trim removed 0 bases at V and 2 bases at J, leaving 14 bases unmatched. The CDR3 DNA reads as TGCAGTGCTAGAGATCGAAGGTCGATGCGGGGGGGACCCTACGAGCAGTACTTC. Protein product: CSARDRRSMRGGPYEQYF.

This clonotype was found many times. The chain uses TRBV5-5 and TRBJ1-2; TRBD1 matches 7 bases. The germline V gene has CDR1 SGHKS and CDR2 YYEKEE (reference sequence). There are 13 residues in the CDR3. V trimming: 4 bases; J trimming: 8 bases; junction bases outside the gene matches: 8. In DNA form, the CDR3 reads TGTGCCAGCAGCCCACAGGGGCACCTGGGCTACACCTTC. Its translation: CASSPQGHLGYTF.

This clonotype was counted many times. The V gene is TRBV7-2, the J gene TRBJ2-2; D is undetermined. CDR1 and CDR2 from the germline V gene are SGHTA and FQGNSA. The CDR3 is 12 residues long. V was trimmed by 7 bases and J by 7 bases, leaving 10 bases between them. CDR3 bases: TGTGCCAGCACTCTCCCAGGCGGGGAGCTGTTTTTT. Protein: CASTLPGGELFF. The variable domain in full, with the rest retrieved from reference TRBV7-2 and TRBJ2-2, is GAGVSQSPSNKVTEKGKDVELRCDPISGHTALYWYRQSLGQGLEFLIYFQGNSAPDKSGLPSDRFSAERTGGSVSTLTIQRTQQEDSAVYLCASTLPGGELFFGEGSRLTVL.

With respect to this clonotype: One junction end disagrees with the germline gene, perhaps due to a read error. This chain links TRBV20-1 with TRBJ2-2, with a weak D call TRBD2 (5 bases). The germline V gene encodes CDR1 DFQATT and CDR2 SNEGSKA (reference sequence). This CDR3 has 15 amino acids. The CDR3 loop is CSARGAGEATGEMFF. In nucleotides, the CDR3 is TGCAGTGCTAGAGGTGCCGGGGAAGCCACCGGGGAGATGTTTTTT.

Ten or more counts support this clonotype. The rearrangement joins TRBV20-1 to TRBJ2-5, with TRBD2 identical over 7 bases. The CDR3 extends over 14 amino acids. The V gene end was trimmed by 3 bases and the J gene end by 4 bases; junction bases not matched to a gene: 8. From germline, CDR1 is DFQATT and CDR2 SNEGSKA (reference sequence). The CDR3 DNA sequence: TGCAGTGCTAGGTCCGGGGGGTATGGAGAGACCCAGTACTTC. It encodes CSARSGGYGETQYF.

This clonotype was counted many times. This chain connects TRBV11-2 to TRBJ2-7; D remains ambiguous. V lost 8 bases and J lost 0, with 8 bases in between. The CDR3 loop spans 12 amino acids. CDR1 SGHAT and CDR2 FQNNGV come from the germline V gene. The CDR3 sequence is CASCGDSYEQYF. The DNA of the CDR3 is TGTGCCAGCTGTGGAGACTCCTACGAGCAGTACTTC. The whole variable domain, remainder taken from reference TRBV11-2 and TRBJ2-7, is EAGVAQSPRYKIIEKRQSVAFWCNPISGHATLYWYQQILGQGPKLLIQFQNNGVVDDSQLPKDRFSAERLKGVDSTLKIQPAKLEDSAVYLCASCGDSYEQYFGPGTRLTVT.

V is TRBV7-2 and J is TRBJ2-7; a possible D gene is TRBD1 (5 bases). The germline V gene has CDR1 SGHTA and CDR2 FQGNSA. V lost 6 bases to trimming and J lost 3 bases, with 12 bases between them. The CDR3 has 13 residues. CDR3 DNA sequence: TGTGCCAGCAGTTTTGACAGAGTCTACGAGCAGTACTTC. Translating it yields CASSFDRVYEQYF.

This clonotype appeared many times. The V call is TRBV30, the J call TRBJ2-3; D perhaps matches TRBD2 (5 bases). Trimming removed 7 bases from V and 2 bases from J, with 22 bases in between. Germline V lookup: CDR1 GTSNPN, CDR2 SVGIG (reference sequence). The CDR3 contains 16 residues. For the CDR3, the DNA is TGTGCCTCAGATCCTGGCCAGACTATGACCACAGATACGCAGTATTTT. It encodes CASDPGQTMTTDTQYF.

This clonotype appeared many times. The rearrangement uses TRBV10-3 and TRBJ2-3; D gene unclear. This CDR3 is built from 12 residues. V was pared by 8 bases and J by 4 bases, with 10 bases between. Germline V lookup: CDR1 ENHRY, CDR2 SYGVKD. The CDR3 bases are TGTGCCATCTCGGGTTTTGCAGATACGCAGTATTTT. Residues: CAISGFADTQYF.

This clonotype has at least ten counts. The chain is built from TRBV21-1 and TRBJ1-5. TRBV21-1 is a known pseudogene. This CDR3 is 16 amino acids long. The CDR3 DNA is TGTGCCAGCAGCAAAGTGAGAGGGCCTTGCAATCAGCCCCAGCATTTT. Translating it yields CASSKVRGPCNQPQHF.

This clonotype was recorded many times. The chain recombines TRBV5-5 with TRBJ1-1, with a possible D match to TRBD1 (6 bases). Per the germline V gene, CDR1 is SGHKS and CDR2 is YYEKEE (reference sequence). Trimming left V 4 bases short and J 0 bases short, with 19 bases between. The CDR3 is made up of 17 amino acids. CDR3 sequence reads: CASSTPPWTELNTEAFF. The CDR3 nucleotides are TGTGCCAGCAGCACACCGCCCTGGACAGAGCTGAACACTGAAGCTTTCTTT.

The chain is built from TRBV10-3 and TRBJ2-7; 10 nucleotides agree with TRBD1. Germline CDR1 reads ENHRY; CDR2 reads SYGVKD. The CDR3 totals 14 residues. Trimming removed 2 bases from V and 2 bases from J; junction bases left unmatched: 0. The DNA of the CDR3 is TGTGCCATCAGTGAGGGACAGGGGGCCTACGAGCAGTACTTC. Translating gives CAISEGQGAYEQYF.

The sample holds many counts of this clonotype. The chain has TRBV20-1 and TRBJ2-7; 7 bases line up with TRBD1. V gave up 1 base and J gave up 3 bases; unmatched junction bases: 9. Germline loops: CDR1 DFQATT, CDR2 SNEGSKA (reference sequence). CDR3 length: 15 residues. Here the CDR3 reads CSARVLTGFDYEQYF. The CDR3 nucleotides read TGCAGTGCTAGAGTACTGACAGGGTTCGACTACGAGCAGTACTTC.

This clonotype has at least ten counts. The genes are TRBV20-1 and TRBJ2-7; 10 bases align to TRBD2. Germline CDR1 DFQATT, CDR2 SNEGSKA (reference sequence). Trimming cost V 5 bases and J 0 bases; bases outside gene matches: 4. The CDR3 contains 14 residues. The CDR3 region has the DNA TGCAGTGCTTCAACTAGCGGGGTCTCCTACGAGCAGTACTTC. Translating gives CSASTSGVSYEQYF.

In its sample, this clonotype was seen many times. The V gene is TRBV7-8, the J gene TRBJ2-3, with D tentatively TRBD2 (6 bases). Germline CDR1 SGHVS, CDR2 FQNEAQ. The V gene lost 1 base and the J gene lost 3 bases, with 20 bases spanning the gap. The CDR3 totals 18 residues. Here the CDR3 DNA reads TGTGCCAGCAGCTTAGGAGGAGGGGTAGGCGGAATAACAGATACGCAGTATTTT. It encodes CASSLGGGVGGITDTQYF.

This clonotype was seen ten or more times. The CDR3 DNA reads as TGCAGCGTGCCCAAGGACAGTCTGAACACTGAAGCTTTCTTT. It is translated as CSVPKDSLNTEAFF. This chain joins TRBV29-1 and TRBJ1-1; maybe TRBD1 (6 bases). The germline V gene encodes CDR1 SQVTM and CDR2 ANQGSEA. The CDR3 length is 14 residues. Trimming shortened V by 6 bases and J by 0 bases, and 14 bases separated the two germline ends.

This clonotype was detected ten times or more. CDR3 sequence: CATRRDSSGNTIYF. The CDR3 DNA reads as TGTGCCACCCGCCGGGACAGCTCTGGAAACACCATATATTTT. The chain links TRBV12-3 or TRBV12-4 to TRBJ1-3, with 7 bases matching TRBD1. CDR3 length equals 14 residues. V shed 10 bases and J 0 bases; nucleotides not matched to a gene: 6.

The chain carries TRBV5-5 and TRBJ1-2; a weak D match, TRBD1 (5 bases). Per the germline V gene, CDR1 is SGHKS and CDR2 is YYEKEE (reference sequence). This CDR3 has 16 residues. DNA of the CDR3: TGTGACAGAAGCTTAGGTACGGGGCTCACCAACTATGGCTACACCTTC. It translates to CDRSLGTGLTNYGYTF.

This clonotype was picked up many times. V is TRBV25-1 and J is TRBJ1-6; TRBD1 is a possible D gene (5 bases). CDR1 is MGHDK and CDR2 is SYGVNS in the germline V gene. V lost 1 base and J lost 10, with 5 bases in between. The CDR3 has 12 amino acids. CDR3: CASSEWGSPLHF. In DNA, the CDR3 is TGTGCCAGCAGTGAATGGGGGTCACCCCTCCACTTT.

In this sample, this clonotype turned up many times. V usage is TRBV30 and J usage is TRBJ2-2; possibly TRBD1 for D (5 bases). Germline V gene sequence: CDR1 GTSNPN, CDR2 SVGIG (reference sequence). The CDR3 runs to 15 residues. V lost 0 bases to trimming and J lost 6 bases, with 14 bases between them. The CDR3 protein is CAWSVGASGAGELFF. CDR3 bases: TGTGCCTGGAGTGTTGGGGCCTCTGGGGCCGGGGAGCTGTTTTTT.

This clonotype was seen ten or more times. V is TRBV5-1 and J is TRBJ2-1, with 11 bases identical to TRBD2. The CDR3 totals 15 residues. V trimming: 1 base; J trimming: 4 bases; junction bases outside the gene matches: 1. The germline V gene has CDR1 SGHRS and CDR2 YFSETQ. The CDR3 loop reads CASSLPSGGYNEQFF. DNA of the CDR3: TGCGCCAGCAGCTTGCCTAGCGGGGGGTACAATGAGCAGTTCTTC.

This clonotype was counted ten times or more. The V and J genes are TRBV14 and TRBJ1-1; no definite D call. CDR3 length: 14 residues. Trimming took 1 base from V and 11 from J, leaving 17 bases between them. Per the germline V gene, CDR1 is SGHDN and CDR2 is FVKESK. The CDR3 DNA sequence: TGTGCCAGCAGCCAAGCGGGAGCACCCTTGAGCGCTTTCTTT. Its protein product is CASSQAGAPLSAFF.

This clonotype was recorded many times. V gene TRBV12-3 or TRBV12-4 combines with J gene TRBJ2-4; D is possibly TRBD2 (6 bases). V gave up 5 bases and J gave up 1 base, with 24 bases separating them. This CDR3 has 19 residues. This chain's CDR3 is CASSPRGAGPLGAKNIQYF. Here the CDR3 DNA reads TGTGCCAGCAGTCCCCGAGGGGCGGGGCCCTTGGGGGCCAAAAACATTCAGTACTTC.

Many counts were recorded for this clonotype. The genes are TRBV7-9 and TRBJ1-6, with a weak D call TRBD1 (5 bases). The CDR3 spans 15 residues. Germline lookup yields CDR1 SEHNR and CDR2 FQNEAQ (reference sequence). Trimming stripped 1 base from V and 8 bases from J, with 12 bases between. The CDR3 DNA reads as TGTGCCAGCAGCTTAGGGGAGGGGCCGGATTCACCCCTCCACTTT. Translation gives CASSLGEGPDSPLHF. The complete variable domain, with remaining parts taken from reference TRBV7-9 and TRBJ1-6, reads DTGVSQNPRHKITKRGQNVTFRCDPISEHNRLYWYRQTLGQGPEFLTYFQNEAQLEKSRLLSDRFSAERPKGSFSTLEIQRTEQGDSAMYLCASSLGEGPDSPLHFGNGTRLTVT.

This clonotype was picked up many times. The chain links TRBV2 to TRBJ1-5; D not certain. Germline CDR1 is SNHLY and CDR2 is FYNNEI. The CDR3 covers 14 residues. Deletions cut 7 bases from V and 4 bases from J, with 14 bases between. CDR3 loop: CASKLDILNQPQHF. CDR3 sequence (DNA): TGTGCCAGCAAACTAGACATTTTAAATCAGCCCCAGCATTTT.